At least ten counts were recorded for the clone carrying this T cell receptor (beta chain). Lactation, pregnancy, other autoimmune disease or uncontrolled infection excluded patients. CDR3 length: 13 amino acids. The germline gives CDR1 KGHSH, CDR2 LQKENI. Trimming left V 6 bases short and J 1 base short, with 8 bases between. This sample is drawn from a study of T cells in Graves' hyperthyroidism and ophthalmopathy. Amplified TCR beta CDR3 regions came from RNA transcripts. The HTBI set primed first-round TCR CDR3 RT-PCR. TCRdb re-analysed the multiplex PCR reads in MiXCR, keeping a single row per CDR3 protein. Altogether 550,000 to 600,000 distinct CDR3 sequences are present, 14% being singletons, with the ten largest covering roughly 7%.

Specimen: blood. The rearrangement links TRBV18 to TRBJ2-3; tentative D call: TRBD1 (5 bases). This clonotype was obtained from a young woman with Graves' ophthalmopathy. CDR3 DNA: TGTGCCAGCTCCCAAGGGGGCACAGATACGCAGTATTTT. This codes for CASSQGGTDTQYF. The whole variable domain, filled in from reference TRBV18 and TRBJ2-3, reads NAGVMQNPRHLVRRRGQEARLRCSPMKGHSHVYWYRQLPEEGLKFMVYLQKENIIDESGMPKERFSAEFPKEGPSILRIQQVVRGDSAAYFCASSQGGTDTQYFGPGTRLTVL.